Sequencing of this T cell receptor (beta chain) was carried out in a study of T cell repertoires in cytomegalovirus infection (dated by TCRdb to between 2019 and 2020). Study-level background: The peptide stimulations were aimed at well-studied HLA-B-restricted epitopes as well as recently identified HLA-C-restricted CMV epitopes, whose presentation resists viral immunomodulation. Donor HLA type was relevant to the analysis, because carriage of CMV infection together with the matching HLA type was indicated by public TCR beta signatures. What the work shows at the level of the full study, not this receptor alone: Cumulative frequency of public TCR beta family members discriminated carriers of CMV infection plus the relevant HLA type in this cohort and an independent roughly 340-donor cohort. The ex vivo response was dominated by HLA-C-restricted CMV-specific TCR beta clonotypes, and the single most frequent clonotype in two of eight donors was supplied by these HLA-C-restricted clonotypes.

The CDR3 goes from the cysteine to the phenylalanine over 11 residues. The kept DNA is CDR3 alone, 33 bases in frame from the first base. V loses 5 bases, J loses 7 bases, and the germline ends lie 9 bases apart. Reading the label with the study, this specimen's treatment or condition is: in vitro stimulation with specific CMV peptide epitopes to enrich CMV-specific T cells. This clonotype was detected only a few times. Its cognate antigen has yet to be identified. No qualities accompany the bases; no much larger clone lies one base away. The instrument given in TCRdb is Illumina HiSeq 1500. TCRdb handled the public reads itself, with Q25 trimming in fastp and clone calling in MiXCR, and kept productive beta chains. Here each entry gathers all rows of one CDR3 protein and keeps the most common genes and DNA. Within this sample are about 340,000 distinct CDR3 sequences, with almost 30% of them counted one time only. The biggest ten clones account for 15% to 20% of the sample.

The specimen comprised cultured PBMCs, sampled from culture after CMV antigen stimulation. Recombination joined TRBV12-3 or TRBV12-4 with TRBJ2-7, with a weak D call of TRBD1 (5 bases match). The TCR originated in a human donor in good health (CMV status not recorded). Some clones in this sample may be carry-over from other donors' samples. The DNA sequence is as follows: TGTGCCAGCAGTCCTCACAGGGAGCAGTACTTC. Translated, it reads CASSPHREQYF.